The source of this T cell receptor (beta chain) is a study of CD8+ T cells in alopecia areata. Treatment denoted: oral pan-JAK inhibitor, 5-10 mg twice daily. As part of sample collection, lesional scalp punch biopsies and peripheral blood were taken from alopecia areata patients. This clone was seen more than once but under ten times. CDR3 size: 15 residues. CDR1 SEHNR and CDR2 FQNEAQ come from the germline V gene (reference sequence). Trimming cost V 6 bases and J 2 bases, with 17 bases left between them. It was cDNA, reverse transcribed from extracted RNA, that served as the sequencing template. Method: immunoSEQ multiplex PCR; TCRdb's copy keeps in-frame clones and lacks some. The data contain 150,000 to 200,000 clones, 50% to 65% of them seen just once; the ten biggest clones take up 11%.

The specimen comprised CD8+ T cells sorted from blood, sampled at week 24, from a patient treated with tofacitinib. The gene calls are TRBV7-9 and TRBJ2-7; D ambiguous. The clonotype was recovered from a human donor with alopecia areata. The DNA for the CDR3 is TGTGCCAGCAGTATGGTGGCGACCAATACCTACGAGCAGTACTTC. This codes for CASSMVATNTYEQYF.